The 30 T cell receptor beta chains in this list originate from one sample, sequenced in a study of PD-1 blockade in classical Hodgkin lymphoma. Time point here: cycle 4 day 1 (C4D1), after more than 5 weeks of nivolumab. All patients experienced relapse after autologous stem cell transplantation, and brentuximab vedotin exposure was variable. Here immunoSEQ multiplex PCR was the method, and the copy in TCRdb shows in-frame clones only, minus some. The table includes 100,000 or so clones, under 95% detected once. The source was peripheral blood mononuclear cells (PBMCs), collected before the fourth cycle of nivolumab. The receptors shown here come from a human donor with classical Hodgkin lymphoma.

The chain is built from TRBV6-6 and TRBJ2-5; 8 bases map to TRBD1. The CDR3 is 14 residues long. V shed 2 bases, J shed 4 bases, and the junction held 3 bases outside the gene matches. Germline lookup yields CDR1 MNHNY and CDR2 SVGAGI (reference sequence). CDR3 nucleotides: TGTGCCAGCAGTTACCTGACAGGGGTAGAGACCCAGTACTTC. Encoded protein: CASSYLTGVETQYF.

The chain has TRBV27 and TRBJ1-1, with a weak D call TRBD1 (6 bases). V was cut by 4 bases and J by 7 bases, with 13 bases left in between. Germline CDR1 is MNHEY and CDR2 is SMNVEV (reference sequence). The CDR3 totals 13 residues. The CDR3 loop reads CASSSRGIGEAFF. CDR3 nucleotides: TGTGCCAGCAGTTCCAGGGGTATCGGTGAAGCTTTCTTT.

The gene calls are TRBV6-1 and TRBJ1-5; D not certain. V dropped 2 bases and J dropped 12 bases, with 17 bases sitting between them. Germline CDR1 is MNHNS and CDR2 is SASEGT. CDR3 size: 14 residues. This CDR3 reads CASSELRTKGNQHF. The CDR3 bases are TGTGCCAGCAGTGAACTCAGGACGAAAGGGAACCAGCATTTT.

This chain links TRBV7-9 with TRBJ1-1; D perhaps matches TRBD1 (5 bases). Deletions cut 4 bases from V and 0 bases from J, with 15 bases between. CDR3 length equals 16 residues. The V gene's germline CDR1 is SEHNR and CDR2 FQNEAQ (reference sequence). The DNA for the CDR3 is TGTGCCAGCAGCTCCGGCTGGGTAGGGGTGAACACTGAAGCTTTCTTT. It is translated as CASSSGWVGVNTEAFF.

The CDR3 sequence is CASSPSGMVVNEQFF. CDR3 in DNA: TGTGCCAGCAGCCCTAGCGGGATGGTGGTTAATGAGCAGTTCTTC. This chain links TRBV5-4 with TRBJ2-1; 9 bases align to TRBD2. After removal of 4 bases from V and 7 bases from J, the junction contained 9 bases not matched to a gene. The V gene's germline CDR1 is SGHNT and CDR2 YYREEE (reference sequence). This CDR3 region has 15 residues.

This chain uses TRBV12-5 with TRBJ1-2; possibly TRBD1 for D (6 bases). The CDR3 has 13 amino acids. V shed 3 bases and J shed 4 bases, with 9 bases lying between them. Germline CDR1 reads LGHNT; CDR2 reads FRNRAP. CDR3: CASGLGGLYGYTF. Here the CDR3 DNA reads TGTGCTAGTGGTTTAGGGGGGCTCTATGGCTACACCTTC.

The chain carries TRBV29-1 and TRBJ2-7; 10 bases fit TRBD2. The CDR3 sequence is 14 residues long. The J segment lost 0 bases and the V segment lost 6 bases, leaving 5 bases of the junction unmatched. Germline values: CDR1 SQVTM, CDR2 ANQGSEA. The CDR3, as DNA: TGCAGCGTGAACGGACTAGCGGACTCCTACGAGCAGTACTTC. Protein: CSVNGLADSYEQYF.

The J gene is TRBJ2-1, the V gene TRBV28, with 9 bases aligning to TRBD1. Trimming cost V 3 bases and J 1 base; bases outside gene matches: 7. The CDR3 loop spans 17 amino acids. From germline, CDR1 is MDHEN and CDR2 SYDVKM. The CDR3 DNA reads as TGTGCCAGCAGTTTCTTGGGACAGGGCCCTTCCTACAATGAGCAGTTCTTC. This gives the protein CASSFLGQGPSYNEQFF.

J is TRBJ1-4 and V is TRBV28, with D unresolved. The length of the CDR3 is 19 residues. V lost 8 bases and J lost 7, with 32 bases in between. Germline V gene lookup returns CDR1 MDHEN and CDR2 SYDVKM. The CDR3 nucleotides are TGTGCCAGCGGATCTAGTTCTCAATATTCTGATGCGGGAATTGAAAAACTGTTTTTT. The encoded protein is CASGSSSQYSDAGIEKLFF.

The V and J genes are TRBV7-2 and TRBJ2-4; D gene uncertain. The CDR3 has 16 amino acids. V was trimmed by 1 base and J by 0 bases, leaving 10 bases between them. The germline V gene encodes CDR1 SGHTA and CDR2 FQGNSA. CDR3 nucleotides: TGTGCCAGCAGCTTAGGCCGGATACTAGCCAAAAACATTCAGTACTTC. Its protein product is CASSLGRILAKNIQYF. The variable domain in full, with the rest retrieved from reference TRBV7-2 and TRBJ2-4, is GAGVSQSPSNKVTEKGKDVELRCDPISGHTALYWYRQSLGQGLEFLIYFQGNSAPDKSGLPSDRFSAERTGGSVSTLTIQRTQQEDSAVYLCASSLGRILAKNIQYFGAGTRLSVL.

This clone was seen a single time. V and J are TRBV27 and TRBJ2-7, with D tentatively TRBD1 or TRBD2 (5 bases each). Germline V gene lookup returns CDR1 MNHEY and CDR2 SMNVEV (reference sequence). The CDR3 extends over 12 amino acids. CDR3 DNA sequence: TGTGCTACCGGGGCAGCCCCTTTCGAGCAGTACTTC. Its protein is CATGAAPFEQYF.

This chain links TRBV30 with TRBJ1-3, with D possibly matching TRBD1 (6 bases). With 3 bases removed from V and 2 bases from J, the gap between germline ends came to 11 bases. Germline V gene sequence: CDR1 GTSNPN, CDR2 SVGIG (reference sequence). The CDR3 sequence is 14 residues long. CDR3 in amino acids: CAWSLGGTGNTIYF. DNA of the CDR3: TGTGCCTGGAGCCTAGGGGGGACTGGAAACACCATATATTTT.

The chain uses TRBV5-1 and TRBJ2-1; no clear D gene. CDR1 and CDR2 from the germline V gene are SGHRS and YFSETQ. V was shortened by 2 bases and J by 2 bases, with 11 bases between the two germline ends. The CDR3 sequence is 15 residues long. CDR3 in DNA: TGCGCCAGCAGCTTTTCCCAAGGCGCCTACAATGAGCAGTTCTTC. Protein product: CASSFSQGAYNEQFF.

The J gene is TRBJ2-1, the V gene TRBV27, with D possibly matching TRBD1 (5 bases). The CDR3 length is 12 residues. Per germline, CDR1 MNHEY and CDR2 SMNVEV (reference sequence). V lost 6 bases and J 12 bases, leaving 15 bases between the germline ends. The DNA for the CDR3 is TGTGCCAGCAGGACCTCAAGTCAGGGGCAGTTCTTC. It codes for CASRTSSQGQFF.

V is TRBV5-1 and J is TRBJ2-2; no firm D call. The CDR3 extends over 13 amino acids. The germline V and J ends were trimmed by 2 bases and 2 bases, with 4 bases remaining between them. Per the germline V gene, CDR1 is SGHRS and CDR2 is YFSETQ. Here the CDR3 DNA reads TGCGCCAGCAGCTTCCCAAACACCGGGGAGCTGTTTTTT. This translates into CASSFPNTGELFF.

V and J are TRBV5-4 and TRBJ2-5, with 10 bases aligning to TRBD1. V was pared by 5 bases and J by 8 bases, with 9 bases of the junction left unmatched. CDR1 is SGHNT and CDR2 is YYREEE in the germline V gene (reference sequence). The CDR3 extends over 14 amino acids. The CDR3 region has the DNA TGTGCCAGCAGGGGGGACAGGGGCTCGGTCACCCAGTACTTC. It specifies CASRGDRGSVTQYF.

The chain couples TRBV7-9 to TRBJ2-7; 7 nucleotides align to TRBD1. Trimming at V came to 2 bases and at J to 9 bases, leaving 4 bases not matched to a gene. The CDR3 totals 12 residues. Germline V CDR1 and CDR2: SEHNR, FQNEAQ (reference sequence). The CDR3 DNA is TGTGCCAGCAGCTTATCTCGACAGGGGCAGTACTTC. Translating gives CASSLSRQGQYF.

This chain connects TRBV5-1 to TRBJ2-7; D may be TRBD2 (5 bases). Trimming took 0 bases from V and 4 from J, leaving 14 bases between them. The CDR3 spans 15 residues. Germline CDR1 reads SGHRS; CDR2 reads YFSETQ. The CDR3 spells CASSLAARSGYEQYF. Here the CDR3 DNA reads TGCGCCAGCAGCTTGGCAGCCCGTTCGGGGTACGAGCAGTACTTC.

Only a few counts were recorded for this clone. The V and J genes are TRBV7-9 and TRBJ2-7, with D possibly TRBD2 on 6 matching bases. Trimming removed 1 base from V and 7 bases from J, with 11 bases in between. Germline CDR1 is SEHNR and CDR2 is FQNEAQ (reference sequence). This CDR3 region has 13 residues. CDR3 protein: CASSLDGRGEQYF. The CDR3 DNA is TGTGCCAGCAGCTTAGACGGTCGGGGGGAGCAGTACTTC.

The genes are TRBV27 and TRBJ1-2, with D possibly matching TRBD1 (6 bases). Germline lookup yields CDR1 MNHEY and CDR2 SMNVEV (reference sequence). CDR3 length: 15 residues. V lost 4 bases, J lost 6 bases, and 18 bases lay in between. CDR3 DNA sequence: TGTGCCAGCAGTTCACGCCTACAGGGTGCGGATGGCTACACCTTC. Translation gives CASSSRLQGADGYTF.

J is TRBJ1-1 and V is TRBV5-1; D perhaps matches TRBD1 (5 bases). CDR3 length: 13 amino acids. The germline V gene encodes CDR1 SGHRS and CDR2 YFSETQ. V lost 5 bases, J lost 7 bases, and 15 bases lay in between. CDR3 amino acids: CASSQGAYVEAFF. CDR3 sequence (DNA): TGCGCCAGCAGTCAAGGGGCGTATGTTGAAGCTTTCTTT.

The chain carries TRBV6-6 and TRBJ1-4; D gene ambiguous. The germline CDR1 and CDR2 sequences are MNHNY and SVGAGI (reference sequence). V was shortened by 1 base and J by 7 bases, with 4 bases between the two germline ends. This CDR3 spans 12 amino acids. CDR3 region: CASSYYGEKLFF. DNA for the CDR3: TGTGCCAGCAGTTACTATGGTGAAAAACTGTTTTTT.

This chain links TRBV5-4 with TRBJ1-3; D not certain. The V gene's germline CDR1 is SGHNT and CDR2 YYREEE (reference sequence). The V end was cut by 4 bases, the J end by 2 bases, with 10 bases between. This CDR3 has 14 amino acids. CDR3 nucleotides: TGTGCCAGCAGCGAGGGAGGAACTGGAAACACCATATATTTT. This sequence encodes CASSEGGTGNTIYF.

V and J are TRBV11-2 and TRBJ1-3; a possible D gene is TRBD1 (6 bases). Germline assignment: CDR1 SGHAT and CDR2 FQNNGV. Trimming took 1 base from V and 4 from J, leaving 17 bases between them. The CDR3 contains 17 residues. The CDR3 nucleotides read TGTGCCAGCAGCTTAGGCTCCAGGACAGCTATAGGAAACACCATATATTTT. It codes for CASSLGSRTAIGNTIYF.

This clone has just one count. The J gene is TRBJ2-2, the V gene TRBV6-6; D is possibly TRBD1 or TRBD2 (5 bases each). The CDR3 spans 15 residues. The germline V and J ends were trimmed by 3 bases and 6 bases, with 14 bases remaining between them. Germline CDR1 MNHNY, CDR2 SVGAGI (reference sequence). CDR3 loop: CASSYRSEGSGELFF. The CDR3 bases are TGTGCCAGCAGTTATCGATCTGAGGGGTCCGGGGAGCTGTTTTTT.

The rearrangement links TRBV27 to TRBJ2-7; 8 positions agree with TRBD2. Unmatched junction bases numbered 7, after V lost 5 bases and J lost 4 bases. Germline V gene lookup returns CDR1 MNHEY and CDR2 SMNVEV (reference sequence). The CDR3 length is 14 residues. The CDR3 sequence is CASSLSGRDYEQYF. The CDR3 DNA reads TGTGCCAGCAGTCTGAGCGGGAGAGATTACGAGCAGTACTTC.

This chain joins TRBV19 and TRBJ1-4; D possibly corresponds to TRBD1 (5 bases). Germline V CDR1 and CDR2: LNHDA, SQIVND (reference sequence). The CDR3 totals 18 residues. The V and J ends lost 6 bases and 0 bases respectively, with 20 bases between them. The CDR3 protein is CASSPLAREGPTNEKLFF. Written as DNA, the CDR3 is TGTGCCAGTAGCCCTTTAGCACGGGAGGGACCAACTAATGAAAAACTGTTTTTT.

The chain couples TRBV5-6 to TRBJ2-7, with TRBD1 as a possible D gene (6 bases). Trimming cost V 2 bases and J 1 base, with 7 bases left between them. Germline CDR1 reads SGHDT; CDR2 reads YYEEEE. This CDR3 comprises 13 residues. CDR3 protein: CASSFGQSYEQYF. As DNA, the CDR3 is TGTGCCAGCAGCTTCGGACAGTCCTACGAGCAGTACTTC.

The V call is TRBV29-1, the J call TRBJ2-3, with 13 nucleotides matching TRBD2. CDR3 length: 14 residues. CDR1 SQVTM and CDR2 ANQGSEA come from the germline V gene. J gave up 0 bases and V 8 bases, and 2 bases lay outside the gene matches. The CDR3 nucleotides read TGCAGCACTAGCGGGAGGGCCAGCACAGATACGCAGTATTTT. Residues: CSTSGRASTDTQYF.

This CDR3 reads CASSEWLAGGTDTQYF. CDR3 DNA: TGTGCCAGCAGTGAGTGGCTAGCGGGAGGGACAGATACGCAGTATTTT. The chain employs TRBV6-1 and TRBJ2-3; 12 bases fit TRBD2. The germline V gene encodes CDR1 MNHNS and CDR2 SASEGT. With 3 bases clipped from V and 3 bases from J, the junction kept 4 bases outside the gene matches. This CDR3 has 16 amino acids.